This TCR beta chain came from a study of regulatory T cells in long-lasting Graves disease. The sample holds a few counts of this clonotype. Assembly of TCR beta libraries relied on iRepertoire HTBI primers together with Arm-PCR of CDR3 regions. MiXCR, run by TCRdb on the multiplex PCR reads, gives a single entry per CDR3 protein. The sample lists fewer than 450,000 distinct CDR3 sequences; 15% were seen once. CDR1 is DFQATT and CDR2 is SNEGSKA in the germline V gene (reference sequence). The CDR3 sequence is 15 residues long. The germline V and J ends were trimmed by 4 bases and 5 bases, with 21 bases remaining between them. Time point defined: newly diagnosed GD, antithyroid drugs for less than 3 months. TCR sequences were obtained from RNA taken from PBMCs. These data were also reused for a study on T cells in Graves' hyperthyroidism and ophthalmopathy.

Source: peripheral blood mononuclear cells (PBMCs), taken at new diagnosis, from a patient treated with antithyroid drugs. The sequence derives from a woman in her 40s with Graves disease. The chain is built from TRBV20-1 and TRBJ2-7; weak D call: TRBD1 (5 bases). DNA for the CDR3: TGCAGTGCTACCAAAAGGGGTGGGATAGTGGACGAGCAGTACTTC. Translation gives CSATKRGGIVDEQYF.